A single sample is the source of the 20 T cell receptor beta chains below, sequenced in a study of CD8 T cells in ankylosing spondylitis. TCRdb analysed the 5' RACE reads with MiXCR anew, one entry per CDR3 protein. This table holds about 700,000 distinct CDR3 sequences, roughly 20% found once. These receptors are not linked to any known antigen. Study-wide points: What seemed typical of ankylosing spondylitis blood was a TCR beta motif built from eight highly homologous variants.

The specimen sequenced was blood, either unsorted or a sorted T cell fraction (not recorded which). The receptors shown here come from a male donor with ankylosing spondylitis.

This chain joins TRBV29-1 and TRBJ2-1, with D perhaps matching TRBD1 (6 bases). V dropped 4 bases and J dropped 6 bases, with 13 bases sitting between them. There are 13 residues in the CDR3. CDR1 and CDR2 (germline): SQVTM, ANQGSEA. CDR3 protein: CSVGRTDSNEQFF. DNA for the CDR3: TGCAGCGTTGGCCGGACAGACTCCAATGAGCAGTTCTTC.

This clonotype showed up just a few times. J is TRBJ2-2 and V is TRBV25-1, with D unresolved. Germline V gene lookup returns CDR1 MGHDK and CDR2 SYGVNS. The length of the CDR3 is 13 residues. Trimming cost V 5 bases and J 4 bases, with 8 bases left between them. The CDR3 here is CASSIHSTGELFF. DNA of the CDR3: TGTGCCAGCAGTATTCATAGCACCGGGGAGCTGTTTTTT. The variable domain in full, with the rest retrieved from reference TRBV25-1 and TRBJ2-2, is EADIYQTPRYLVIGTGKKITLECSQTMGHDKMYWYQQDPGMELHLIHYSYGVNSTEKGDLSSESTVSRIRTEHFPLTLESARPSHTSQYLCASSIHSTGELFFGEGSRLTVL.

V is TRBV5-4 and J is TRBJ1-1, with a possible D match to TRBD1 (6 bases). The germline CDR1 and CDR2 sequences are SGHNT and YYREEE (reference sequence). V gave up 5 bases and J gave up 5 bases, with 13 bases separating them. The CDR3 is 13 amino acids. The CDR3 coding sequence is TGTGCCAGCAGACCAGCTCAGGGGACTGAAGCTTTCTTT. It codes for CASRPAQGTEAFF.

The chain combines TRBV7-2 with TRBJ2-4; D ambiguous. The length of the CDR3 is 12 residues. CDR1 is SGHTA and CDR2 is FQGNSA in the germline V gene. V was shortened by 5 bases and J by 6 bases, with 8 bases between the two germline ends. CDR3 nucleotide sequence: TGTGCCAGCAGCCAATGGGGAAACATTCAGTACTTC. Protein: CASSQWGNIQYF.

The chain uses TRBV20-1 and TRBJ1-1; 8 bases are shared with TRBD1. The germline gives CDR1 DFQATT, CDR2 SNEGSKA (reference sequence). The junction had 5 bases not matched to a gene; V was cut back by 0 bases and J by 2 bases. The CDR3 is made up of 15 amino acids. CDR3 protein: CSARDGDRPNTEAFF. CDR3 bases: TGCAGTGCTAGAGATGGGGACAGGCCAAACACTGAAGCTTTCTTT.

This clonotype was seen ten or more times. The genes are TRBV4-1 and TRBJ1-6; D remains unclear. From germline, CDR1 is MGHRA and CDR2 YSYEKL. The CDR3 runs 17 residues. V lost 0 bases and J 6 bases, leaving 15 bases between the germline ends. Written as DNA, the CDR3 is TGCGCCAGCAGCCAAGATGGTGGAGGGCGCGGTAATTCACCCCTCCACTTT. Amino acids: CASSQDGGGRGNSPLHF.

This clonotype occurred many times. The chain has TRBV7-2 and TRBJ2-7; possibly TRBD2 for D (5 bases). Germline V gene lookup returns CDR1 SGHTA and CDR2 FQGNSA. Trimming took off 2 bases at V and 3 bases at J, with 17 bases between the two ends. The CDR3 totals 16 residues. DNA for the CDR3: TGTGCCAGCAGCTTAAGGCGCCCGAGCGGATTCTACGAGCAGTACTTC. It encodes CASSLRRPSGFYEQYF.

This clonotype was found a few times. The chain employs TRBV7-9 and TRBJ1-2; no reliable D call. Germline V gene sequence: CDR1 SEHNR, CDR2 FQNEAQ (reference sequence). The CDR3 covers 13 residues. Trimming shortened V by 5 bases and J by 7 bases, and 14 bases separated the two germline ends. In DNA form, the CDR3 reads TGTGCCAGCAGCCACACCGGGCCCAGTGGCTACACCTTC. Translation gives CASSHTGPSGYTF.

The chain has TRBV5-1 and TRBJ2-2; TRBD1 matches at 8 bases. The CDR3 spans 15 residues. Losses at the gene ends were 5 bases for V and 3 bases for J; bases not matched to a gene: 6. The germline gives CDR1 SGHRS, CDR2 YFSETQ. CDR3 bases: TGCGCCAGCAGTTCCAGGGGGCAGGACACCGGGGAGCTGTTTTTT. It yields the protein CASSSRGQDTGELFF. Drawing the rest from reference TRBV5-1 and TRBJ2-2, the complete variable domain is KAGVTQTPRYLIKTRGQQVTLSCSPISGHRSVSWYQQTPGQGLQFLFEYFSETQRNKGNFPGRFSGRQFSNSRSEMNVSTLELGDSALYLCASSSRGQDTGELFFGEGSRLTVL.

This chain links TRBV2 with TRBJ1-5; D not certain. Germline V gives CDR1 SNHLY, CDR2 FYNNEI. The CDR3 has 16 residues. The germline V and J ends were trimmed by 4 bases and 7 bases, with 20 bases remaining between them. CDR3 sequence (DNA): TGTGCCAGCAGTGCCCGGCAGGCAGCCGGGTTGCAGCCCCAGCATTTT. Translation gives CASSARQAAGLQPQHF.

This clonotype has more than one count but fewer than ten. The chain recombines TRBV24-1 with TRBJ2-5; 14 bases agree with TRBD2. With 3 bases clipped from V and 9 bases from J, the junction kept 2 bases outside the gene matches. Germline assignment: CDR1 KGHDR and CDR2 SFDVKD. The CDR3 sequence is 14 residues long. CDR3 in amino acids: CATSDRLAGGPQYF. The CDR3 DNA reads TGTGCCACCAGTGATCGACTAGCGGGGGGGCCCCAGTACTTC.

This clonotype was observed a handful of times. CDR3 DNA: TGTGCCAGCAGTTACACAGGGGGCGCGGGCGGCTACACCTTC. Translation gives CASSYTGGAGGYTF. The chain recombines TRBV28 with TRBJ1-2; 9 positions agree with TRBD1. Trimming at V came to 4 bases and at J to 8 bases, leaving 8 bases not matched to a gene. This CDR3 has 14 amino acids. Germline CDR1 MDHEN, CDR2 SYDVKM.

This clonotype was detected only a few times. This chain connects TRBV5-6 to TRBJ2-7; perhaps TRBD1 as D (5 bases). This CDR3 is 15 amino acids long. Germline V gene sequence: CDR1 SGHDT, CDR2 YYEEEE. Trimming cost V 0 bases and J 3 bases, with 13 bases left between them. In DNA form, the CDR3 reads TGTGCCAGCAGCTTGGCCCCCGGGCAGGGCTACGAGCAGTACTTC. It is translated as CASSLAPGQGYEQYF.

The sample holds a few counts of this clonotype. The chain combines TRBV7-2 with TRBJ2-3, with TRBD2 as a possible D gene (5 bases). Germline CDR1 is SGHTA and CDR2 is FQGNSA. The CDR3 contains 14 residues. Deletions cut 5 bases from V and 5 bases from J, with 14 bases between. DNA of the CDR3: TGTGCCAGCAGCCTGACTAAAGTAGGAGATACGCAGTATTTT. It yields the protein CASSLTKVGDTQYF.

The chain couples TRBV20-1 to TRBJ1-1; 8 nucleotides line up with TRBD1. The CDR3 totals 15 residues. J lost 1 base, V lost 0 bases, and 4 bases had no gene match. Germline assignment: CDR1 DFQATT and CDR2 SNEGSKA (reference sequence). The chain's CDR3 is CSARDQGAWNTEAFF. DNA of the CDR3: TGCAGTGCTAGAGATCAGGGGGCCTGGAACACTGAAGCTTTCTTT.

The table lists this clonotype with many counts. This chain connects TRBV20-1 to TRBJ2-2, with 10 bases matching TRBD1. CDR1 and CDR2 from the germline V gene are DFQATT and SNEGSKA (reference sequence). The CDR3 loop spans 13 amino acids. V trimming: 6 bases; J trimming: 7 bases; junction bases outside the gene matches: 5. In DNA form, the CDR3 reads TGCAGTGCAGGGACAGGGGATCACGGGGAGCTGTTTTTT. Protein sequence: CSAGTGDHGELFF.

The chain is built from TRBV5-8 and TRBJ2-4; D is uncertain. V dropped 1 base and J dropped 0 bases, with 14 bases sitting between them. The CDR3 is made up of 17 amino acids. The germline V gene has CDR1 SGHTS and CDR2 YDEGEE. CDR3 nucleotide sequence: TGTGCCAGCAGCTTGACCAAGCTGTTACTAGCCAAAAACATTCAGTACTTC. Translated, it gives CASSLTKLLLAKNIQYF. Combining the CDR3 with reference TRBV5-8 and TRBJ2-4 gives the whole variable domain EAGVTQSPTHLIKTRGQQATLRCSPISGHTSVYWYQQALGLGLQFLLWYDEGEERNRGNFPPRFSGRQFPNYSSELNVNALELEDSALYLCASSLTKLLLAKNIQYFGAGTRLSVL.

This clonotype was counted between two and nine times. The rearrangement links TRBV7-2 to TRBJ2-7, with TRBD2 identical over 11 bases. The V gene end was trimmed by 5 bases and the J gene end by 2 bases; junction bases not matched to a gene: 5. The CDR3 length is 15 residues. Per germline, CDR1 SGHTA and CDR2 FQGNSA. Here the CDR3 reads CASSPTSGSTYEQYF. CDR3 nucleotides: TGTGCCAGCAGCCCAACTAGCGGGAGTACCTACGAGCAGTACTTC.

This clonotype was seen a few times. This rearrangement joins TRBV20-1 to TRBJ2-1; 8 bases are a match to TRBD2. Germline CDR1 reads DFQATT; CDR2 reads SNEGSKA (reference sequence). J was trimmed by 6 bases and V by 6 bases; bases with no gene match: 10. The CDR3 has 14 residues. The CDR3 here is CSAAGGSLGNEQFF. CDR3 DNA: TGCAGTGCCGCGGGGGGCTCCCTAGGCAATGAGCAGTTCTTC.

V is TRBV28 and J is TRBJ2-4; D unresolved. This CDR3 has 15 amino acids. Trimming stripped 6 bases from V and 3 bases from J, with 15 bases between. Per germline, CDR1 MDHEN and CDR2 SYDVKM. The CDR3 DNA sequence: TGTGCCAGCAGGGCTGAAGCCTTGGGCAAAAACATTCAGTACTTC. This sequence encodes CASRAEALGKNIQYF.